The 2 T cell receptor beta chains reported below all come from one sample, sequenced in a study of cytomegalovirus exposure and HLA in healthy donors. Primers for the PCR totalled 60 Vbeta and 13 Jbeta. Using immunoSEQ multiplex PCR, the repertoire was profiled, and TCRdb retains in-frame clones only, with some absent. The table records about 200,000 clones, roughly four fifths of them present only once. The sample was PBMCs. The receptors were gathered from a boy aged 2-15 years in good health and CMV-seronegative.

The chain carries TRBV6-5 and TRBJ2-1, with 7 bases that match TRBD2. CDR3 length: 14 amino acids. Germline V CDR1 and CDR2: MNHEY, SVGAGI. With 2 bases clipped from V and 8 bases from J, the junction kept 6 bases outside the gene matches. CDR3 DNA: TGTGCCAGCAGTTACAGGGAGCGGGGACATGAGCAGTTCTTC. Translated: CASSYRERGHEQFF.

The chain employs TRBV5-1 and TRBJ2-7; no firm D call. This CDR3 contains 14 residues. The germline V gene has CDR1 SGHRS and CDR2 YFSETQ. The ends were cut back, 0 bases at V and 1 base at J, with 8 bases in the middle. CDR3 sequence (DNA): TGCGCCAGCAGCTTGGATCTATTTTCCTACGAGCAGTACTTC. This gives the protein CASSLDLFSYEQYF.